Shown below are 20 T cell receptor beta chains from a single sample sequenced in a study of cytomegalovirus exposure and HLA in healthy donors. The PCR had 60 Vbeta and 13 Jbeta primers. Sequenced by immunoSEQ multiplex PCR; TCRdb stores in-frame clones only, minus some. Counted here are 120,000 to 150,000 clones, around 79% occurring once; the ten biggest clones make up roughly 10%. Sequencing used PBMCs. These receptors were collected from a woman aged 50 to 60 in good health and CMV-seropositive.

The gene calls are TRBV19 and TRBJ1-5; 9 bases match TRBD1. J gave up 6 bases and V 5 bases, and 2 bases lay outside the gene matches. The CDR3 is made up of 13 amino acids. The germline V gene encodes CDR1 LNHDA and CDR2 SQIVND (reference sequence). The CDR3 bases are TGTGCCAGTAGTGGGACAGGGTTTCAGCCCCAGCATTTT. It is translated as CASSGTGFQPQHF.

The chain carries TRBV12-5 and TRBJ2-7; 9 bases are shared with TRBD1. The trim removed 0 bases at V and 5 bases at J, leaving 20 bases unmatched. In germline, CDR1 is LGHNT, CDR2 FRNRAP. This CDR3 contains 20 residues. CDR3 DNA: TGTGCTAGTGGTTTGGTACTTCAAACCCCCAACGCACAGGGGGCCCACGAGCAGTACTTC. Amino acids: CASGLVLQTPNAQGAHEQYF.

This clone was counted a few times. This chain joins TRBV2 and TRBJ2-1; TRBD2 aligns across 9 bases. This CDR3 is built from 17 residues. V lost 8 bases and J lost 6; bases outside the gene matches: 17. Looked up from germline, CDR1 is SNHLY and CDR2 is FYNNEI. Here the CDR3 reads CASGARKASGAPNEQFF. CDR3 DNA: TGTGCCAGCGGGGCCCGAAAGGCTAGCGGGGCGCCCAATGAGCAGTTCTTC.

This clone was seen only a few times. V is TRBV11-2 and J is TRBJ2-3, with D possibly matching TRBD2 (5 bases). Germline V gene data show CDR1 as SGHAT and CDR2 as FQNNGV. This CDR3 has 17 residues. V was pared by 6 bases and J by 2 bases, with 21 bases between. For the CDR3, the DNA is TGTGCCAGCAGTTCAGTACCCGCGAGCGGCCACACAGATACGCAGTATTTT. As protein: CASSSVPASGHTDTQYF.

V usage is TRBV28 and J usage is TRBJ2-1; perhaps TRBD2 as D (6 bases). Trimming took 6 bases from V and 8 from J, leaving 23 bases between them. The CDR3 has 16 residues. The germline CDR1 and CDR2 sequences are MDHEN and SYDVKM. The CDR3 reads CASSNRPGLGVDEQFF. CDR3 in DNA: TGTGCCAGCAGCAATAGACCGGGACTGGGGGTCGATGAGCAGTTCTTC.

V usage is TRBV7-9 and J usage is TRBJ2-3, with unresolved D. The CDR3 sequence is 12 residues long. V lost 5 bases and J lost 6, with 9 bases in between. Germline CDR1 SEHNR, CDR2 FQNEAQ (reference sequence). As DNA, the CDR3 is TGTGCCAGCAGCCCCCGGTTGGATACGCAGTATTTT. Translating gives CASSPRLDTQYF.

There are a few counts of this clone. This chain uses TRBV30 with TRBJ1-1; D remains ambiguous. The CDR3 runs to 12 residues. Germline-derived CDR1 and CDR2 are GTSNPN and SVGIG (reference sequence). V was trimmed by 6 bases and J by 4 bases, leaving 12 bases between them. The CDR3 here is CACAPGVTEAFF. CDR3 coding DNA: TGTGCCTGCGCCCCCGGGGTCACTGAAGCTTTCTTT.

The rearrangement links TRBV2 to TRBJ2-7, with D maybe TRBD1 (6 bases). The ends were cut back, 6 bases at V and 0 bases at J, with 18 bases in the middle. CDR1 is SNHLY and CDR2 is FYNNEI in the germline V gene. The CDR3 has 16 residues. CDR3 sequence: CASRGPPRGTSYEQYF. CDR3 DNA sequence: TGTGCCAGCAGGGGACCCCCCAGGGGAACCTCCTACGAGCAGTACTTC.

The gene calls are TRBV12-5 and TRBJ1-1; D is perhaps TRBD1 (5 bases). The CDR3 covers 16 residues. Between the trimmed V and J ends, which lost 0 bases and 0 bases, there was a span of 11 bases. CDR1 is LGHNT and CDR2 is FRNRAP in the germline V gene. The CDR3 DNA reads TGTGCTAGTGGTTTGGTGTCGGGGGTGATGAACACTGAAGCTTTCTTT. Residues: CASGLVSGVMNTEAFF.

This chain joins TRBV18 and TRBJ2-5; 12 nucleotides align to TRBD1. With 3 bases clipped from V and 4 bases from J, the junction kept 3 bases outside the gene matches. CDR3 size: 15 residues. Germline CDR1 is KGHSH and CDR2 is LQKENI. The CDR3 DNA is TGTGCCAGCTCACCGGGACAGGGGGCGGGAGAGACCCAGTACTTC. Protein sequence: CASSPGQGAGETQYF.

The chain combines TRBV4-2 with TRBJ1-3, with D uncertain. The germline gives CDR1 LGHNA, CDR2 YNFKEQ. V was trimmed by 1 base and J by 4 bases, leaving 5 bases between them. This CDR3 has 13 residues. CDR3 region: CASSQAQGNTIYF. CDR3 nucleotides: TGTGCCAGCAGCCAAGCACAGGGAAACACCATATATTTT.

The gene calls are TRBV19 and TRBJ2-3; 9 nucleotides align to TRBD1. Unmatched junction bases numbered 4, after V lost 3 bases and J lost 3 bases. From germline, CDR1 is LNHDA and CDR2 SQIVND (reference sequence). The CDR3 is made up of 15 amino acids. The DNA for the CDR3 is TGTGCCAGTAGTATTGGGGACAGGGTTACAGATACGCAGTATTTT. It codes for CASSIGDRVTDTQYF.

The chain employs TRBV4-2 and TRBJ2-3; TRBD2 agrees at 10 bases. Germline assignment: CDR1 LGHNA and CDR2 YNFKEQ. V gave up 4 bases and J gave up 2 bases; unmatched junction bases: 6. CDR3 length: 16 residues. CDR3 region: CASSLLAGANTDTQYF. The CDR3 bases are TGTGCCAGCAGCCTCCTAGCGGGGGCCAACACAGATACGCAGTATTTT.

The V call is TRBV2, the J call TRBJ1-2, with D possibly TRBD1 on 5 matching bases. Per germline, CDR1 SNHLY and CDR2 FYNNEI. This CDR3 has 15 amino acids. V was shortened by 2 bases and J by 3 bases, with 13 bases between the two germline ends. The CDR3 bases are TGTGCCAGCAGTGAACTGGGCAGCAGGGACTATGGCTACACCTTC. Translating gives CASSELGSRDYGYTF.

This sequence joins TRBV6-1 and TRBJ1-2; tentative D call: TRBD1 (5 bases). This CDR3 contains 15 residues. The germline V gene has CDR1 MNHNS and CDR2 SASEGT. The V end was cut by 2 bases, the J end by 3 bases, with 13 bases between. The CDR3 sequence: CASSELGVRYYGYTF. CDR3 in DNA: TGTGCCAGCAGTGAACTAGGGGTCCGTTACTATGGCTACACCTTC.

The CDR3 reads CASSWTGAGQETQYF. DNA of the CDR3: TGTGCCAGCAGCTGGACAGGGGCAGGGCAAGAGACCCAGTACTTC. This chain joins TRBV7-2 and TRBJ2-5, with 9 bases identical to TRBD1. The germline gives CDR1 SGHTA, CDR2 FQGNSA. This CDR3 is built from 15 residues. V gave up 4 bases and J gave up 2 bases; unmatched junction bases: 5.

The chain combines TRBV5-1 with TRBJ2-3; maybe TRBD2 (5 bases). This CDR3 is built from 15 residues. V was trimmed by 0 bases and J by 4 bases, leaving 12 bases between them. Per germline, CDR1 SGHRS and CDR2 YFSETQ. This CDR3 is CASSLGLTNADTQYF. The DNA of the CDR3 is TGCGCCAGCAGCTTGGGACTAACTAACGCAGATACGCAGTATTTT. Supplemented by reference TRBV5-1 and TRBJ2-3, the full variable domain reads KAGVTQTPRYLIKTRGQQVTLSCSPISGHRSVSWYQQTPGQGLQFLFEYFSETQRNKGNFPGRFSGRQFSNSRSEMNVSTLELGDSALYLCASSLGLTNADTQYFGPGTRLTVL.

V gene TRBV29-1 combines with J gene TRBJ2-7; D is uncertain. The CDR3 has 12 residues. V was clipped by 3 bases and J by 3 bases, with 9 bases between them. Germline assignment: CDR1 SQVTM and CDR2 ANQGSEA. The CDR3 coding sequence is TGCAGCGTTGAGACTCGCCTCTACGAGCAGTACTTC. This gives the protein CSVETRLYEQYF.

This sequence joins TRBV7-3 and TRBJ2-5; D might be TRBD1 (6 bases). This CDR3 contains 14 residues. With 5 bases removed from V and 4 bases from J, the gap between germline ends came to 14 bases. Per germline, CDR1 SGHTA and CDR2 FQGTGA. The DNA of the CDR3 is TGTGCCAGCAGCCGTACAGGGTCGGGAGAGACCCAGTACTTC. Amino acids: CASSRTGSGETQYF.

The V call is TRBV28, the J call TRBJ1-5, with 9 bases fitting TRBD1. Trimming at V came to 3 bases and at J to 2 bases, leaving 2 bases not matched to a gene. There are 15 residues in the CDR3. Germline V gene lookup returns CDR1 MDHEN and CDR2 SYDVKM. CDR3 bases: TGTGCCAGCAGTTTGAGGACAGGGGGCAATCAGCCCCAGCATTTT. Its protein is CASSLRTGGNQPQHF. Drawing the rest from reference TRBV28 and TRBJ1-5, the complete variable domain is DVKVTQSSRYLVKRTGEKVFLECVQDMDHENMFWYRQDPGLGLRLIYFSYDVKMKEKGDIPEGYSVSREKKERFSLILESASTNQTSMYLCASSLRTGGNQPQHFGDGTRLSIL.